This T cell receptor beta chain was sequenced during a study of blood T cell repertoires in COVID-19. Study-level information: PBMCs, B-cell-depleted T cells, or T cells were the source of the cDNA or gDNA that made up the material.

The Seattle patients joined while their infection was active and were tracked longitudinally afterward. The length of the CDR3 is 16 residues. Trimming shortened V by 3 bases and J by 0 bases, and 12 bases separated the two germline ends. From germline, CDR1 is LNHDA and CDR2 SQIVND (reference sequence). Assay: immunoSEQ multiplex PCR; the TCRdb copy retains only in-frame clones and omits some. The profile shows 230,000 or so clones, 85% to 90% of them singletons. This sequence joins TRBV19 and TRBJ1-5; D unresolved. The clonotype comes from a woman aged 55-69 years with COVID-19, enrolled during active disease. The sequenced sample consisted of peripheral blood. CDR3 DNA sequence: TGTGCCAGTAGTATTGGGCAGTTTTATAGCAATCAGCCCCAGCATTTT. This codes for CASSIGQFYSNQPQHF.